A selection of T cell receptor beta chains follows, all from one sample in a study of vaccination and CD4 T cells after COVID-19. Their antigen targets remain unknown. TCRdb used MiXCR to reprocess the PCR reads, holding one entry per CDR3 protein. The sample yields around 19,000 distinct CDR3 sequences, roughly half seen once. Sequenced input: CD4+ T cells from blood, cultured in vitro. The origin of the receptors is a human donor who had recovered from COVID-19. Both conserved end residues are part of each CDR3. The D gene is left open where the match is weak. Size values are once, few and many counts, or a class for expanded clones, and some rows have none.

.	few	TRBJ2-3	TRBV7-9	TGTGCCAGCAGCTCCCGGCTATCTAGCACAGATACGCAGTATTTT	CASSSRLSSTDTQYF
.	.	TRBJ1-1	TRBV20-1	TGCAGCGTGGGCCACAGGGAAACCCCTGAAGCTTTCTTT	CSVGHRETPEAFF
.	.	TRBJ1-1	TRBV11-3	TGTGCCAGCAGCGGAGGTTCGAACACTGAAGCTTTCTTT	CASSGGSNTEAFF
TRBD2	.	TRBJ2-2	TRBV7-3	TGTGCCAGCAGCCCTACTAGCGGGAGTGCGGCGAACACCGGGGAGCTGTTTTTT	CASSPTSGSAANTGELFF
TRBD2	.	TRBJ2-1	TRBV24-1	TGTGCCACCAGTGATCCAGGCGACGGGGGGAAGGGATACAATGAGCAGTTCTTC	CATSDPGDGGKGYNEQFF
.	few	TRBJ1-2	TRBV7-2	TGTGCCAGCAGCCTCGACAGCTATGGCTACACCTTC	CASSLDSYGYTF
.	.	TRBJ1-2	TRBV6-1	TGTGCCAGCAATGATTCTGGGCTTAGCTATGGCTACACCTTC	CASNDSGLSYGYTF
.	.	TRBJ1-5	TRBV4-1	TGCGCCAGCAGCCAAGTGGCCGGGGACGAGCAGCCCCAGCATTTT	CASSQVAGDEQPQHF
.	.	TRBJ1-1	TRBV6-2/TRBV6-3	TGTGCCAGCAGTCCCCCGGAACGGCAAGCTTTCTTT	CASSPPERQAFF
.	.	TRBJ1-2	TRBV4-1	TGCGCCAGCAGCCAAGATCGGCAGGTCTATGGCTACACCTTC	CASSQDRQVYGYTF
TRBD2	few	TRBJ2-1	TRBV11-3	TGTGCCAGCAGCCGCCTAGCGGGGGGCGGCGGTGAGCAGTTCTTC	CASSRLAGGGGEQFF
TRBD1	few	TRBJ2-5	TRBV28	TGTGCCAGCAGGGAAACAGGGGGCTGGGAGACCCAGTACTTC	CASRETGGWETQYF
TRBD1	.	TRBJ2-7	TRBV6-1	TGTGCCAGCAGCCTCGGGGGACAGGGATGGTACGAGCAGTACTTC	CASSLGGQGWYEQYF
.	.	TRBJ2-2	TRBV19	TGTGCCACCCTCAACATTAGAAGCGGGAACACCGGGGAGCTGTTTTTT	CATLNIRSGNTGELFF
TRBD2	once	TRBJ2-5	TRBV11-1	TGTGCCAGCAGCTTAGCGGCTAGCGGAGGGGAAGAGACCCAGTACTTC	CASSLAASGGEETQYF
TRBD1	.	TRBJ1-1	TRBV12-3/TRBV12-4	TGTGCCAGCAGCCGATTGGACAGGGCGATTGAAGCTTTCTTT	CASSRLDRAIEAFF
TRBD2	.	TRBJ2-3	TRBV15	TGTGCCACCATGAGCGGGAGAGATACAGATACGCAGTATTTT	CATMSGRDTDTQYF
.	.	TRBJ2-7	TRBV11-2	TGTGCCAGCAGCTTACTCCGGGGCGGCTACGAGCAGTACTTC	CASSLLRGGYEQYF
TRBD1	.	TRBJ1-1	TRBV20-1	TGCAGTGCTCCTGGACAGGGAGACACTGAAGCTTTCTTT	CSAPGQGDTEAFF
.	.	TRBJ1-1	TRBV5-1	TGCGCCAGCAGCTGGGACCGTGGGGGGCACACTGAAGCTTTCTTT	CASSWDRGGHTEAFF
TRBD1	.	TRBJ2-7	TRBV7-2	TGTGCCAGCAGCTTAGCTGGCAGGGGGTTCGAGCAGTACTTC	CASSLAGRGFEQYF
.	few	TRBJ1-4	TRBV28	TGTGCCAGCACCCTCGGGGGGGCGTCGGAAAAACTGTTTTTT	CASTLGGASEKLFF